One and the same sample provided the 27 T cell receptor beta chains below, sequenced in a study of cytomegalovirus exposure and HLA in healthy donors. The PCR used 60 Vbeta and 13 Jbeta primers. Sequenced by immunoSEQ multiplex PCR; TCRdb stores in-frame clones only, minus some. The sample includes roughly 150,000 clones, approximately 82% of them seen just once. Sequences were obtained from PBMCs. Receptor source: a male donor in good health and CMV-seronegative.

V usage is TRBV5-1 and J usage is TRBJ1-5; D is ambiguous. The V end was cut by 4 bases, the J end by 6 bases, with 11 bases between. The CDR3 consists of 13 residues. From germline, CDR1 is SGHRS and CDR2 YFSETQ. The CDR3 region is CASSVGEGQPQHF. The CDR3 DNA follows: TGCGCCAGCAGCGTCGGGGAAGGTCAGCCCCAGCATTTT.

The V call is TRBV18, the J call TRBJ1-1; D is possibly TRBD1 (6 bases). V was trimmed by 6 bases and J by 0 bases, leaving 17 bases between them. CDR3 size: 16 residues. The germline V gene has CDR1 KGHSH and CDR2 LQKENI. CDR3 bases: TGTGCCAGCTCCTATACGGGACACGGAATGAACACTGAAGCTTTCTTT. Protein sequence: CASSYTGHGMNTEAFF.

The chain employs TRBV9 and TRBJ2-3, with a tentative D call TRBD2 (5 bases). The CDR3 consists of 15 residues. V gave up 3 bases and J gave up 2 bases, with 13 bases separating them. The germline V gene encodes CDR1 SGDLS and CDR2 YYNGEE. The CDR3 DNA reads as TGTGCCAGCAGCGCTACCCCGGGGATCACAGATACGCAGTATTTT. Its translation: CASSATPGITDTQYF.

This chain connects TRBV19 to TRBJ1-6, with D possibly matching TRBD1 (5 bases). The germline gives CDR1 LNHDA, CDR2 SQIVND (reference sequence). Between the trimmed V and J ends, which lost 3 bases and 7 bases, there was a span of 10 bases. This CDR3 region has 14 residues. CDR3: CASSMGGVNSPLHF. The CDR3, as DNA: TGTGCCAGTAGTATGGGGGGTGTGAATTCACCCCTCCACTTT.

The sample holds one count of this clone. CDR3 sequence: CASSPRRYRETQYF. CDR3 sequence (DNA): TGTGCCAGTAGTCCTCGGCGCTACAGAGAGACCCAGTACTTC. This chain connects TRBV19 to TRBJ2-5; D is uncertain. This CDR3 spans 14 amino acids. Per germline, CDR1 LNHDA and CDR2 SQIVND (reference sequence). Trimming cost V 5 bases and J 4 bases, with 14 bases left between them.

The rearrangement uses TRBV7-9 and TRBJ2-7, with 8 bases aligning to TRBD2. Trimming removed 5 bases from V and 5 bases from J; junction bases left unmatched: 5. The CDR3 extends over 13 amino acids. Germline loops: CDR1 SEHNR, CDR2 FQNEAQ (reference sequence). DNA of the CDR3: TGTGCCAGCAGCCGAGCGGGAGATCACGAGCAGTACTTC. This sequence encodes CASSRAGDHEQYF.

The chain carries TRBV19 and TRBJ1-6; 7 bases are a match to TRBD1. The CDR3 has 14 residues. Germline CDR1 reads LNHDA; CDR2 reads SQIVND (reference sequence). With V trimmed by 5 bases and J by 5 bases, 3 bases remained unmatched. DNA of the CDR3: TGTGCCAGTAGTGCCGGGACAGATAATTCACCCCTCCACTTT. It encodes CASSAGTDNSPLHF.

In DNA form, the CDR3 reads TGCGCCAGCAGCCAAGTTACTAGTTCTGGGGCCAACGTCCTGACTTTC. Its translation: CASSQVTSSGANVLTF. The J gene is TRBJ2-6, the V gene TRBV4-3; weak D call: TRBD2 (5 bases). With 1 base removed from V and 1 base from J, the gap between germline ends came to 8 bases. Per germline, CDR1 LGHNA and CDR2 YSLEER. The CDR3 loop spans 16 amino acids.

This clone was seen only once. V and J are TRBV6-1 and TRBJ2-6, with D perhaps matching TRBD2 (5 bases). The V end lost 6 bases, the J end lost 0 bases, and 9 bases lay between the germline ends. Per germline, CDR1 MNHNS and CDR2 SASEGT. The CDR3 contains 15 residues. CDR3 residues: CASRAAGSGANVLTF. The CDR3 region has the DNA TGTGCCAGCAGGGCCGCGGGCTCTGGGGCCAACGTCCTGACTTTC.

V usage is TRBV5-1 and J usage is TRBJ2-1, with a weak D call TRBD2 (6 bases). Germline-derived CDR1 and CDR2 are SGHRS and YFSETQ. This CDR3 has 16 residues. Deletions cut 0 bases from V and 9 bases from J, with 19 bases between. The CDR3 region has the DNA TGCGCCAGCAGCTTGGCCGCAGGACTAACCTGGGGTGAGCAGTTCTTC. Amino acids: CASSLAAGLTWGEQFF.

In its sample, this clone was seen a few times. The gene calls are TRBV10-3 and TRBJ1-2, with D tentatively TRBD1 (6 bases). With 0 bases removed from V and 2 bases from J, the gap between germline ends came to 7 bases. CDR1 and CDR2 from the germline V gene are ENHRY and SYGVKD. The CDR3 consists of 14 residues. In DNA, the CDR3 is TGTGCCATCAGTGAGTCTAGGGGGAACTATGGCTACACCTTC. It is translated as CAISESRGNYGYTF.

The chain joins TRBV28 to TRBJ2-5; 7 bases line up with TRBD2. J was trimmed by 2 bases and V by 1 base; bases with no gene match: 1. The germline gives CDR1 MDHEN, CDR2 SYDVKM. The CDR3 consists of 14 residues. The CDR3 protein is CASSLSSGQETQYF. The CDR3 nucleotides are TGTGCCAGCAGTTTATCTAGCGGTCAAGAGACCCAGTACTTC.

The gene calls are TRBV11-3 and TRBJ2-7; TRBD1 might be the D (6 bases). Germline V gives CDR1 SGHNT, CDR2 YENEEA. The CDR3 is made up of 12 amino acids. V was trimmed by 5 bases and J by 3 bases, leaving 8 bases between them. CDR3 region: CASSRGGYEQYF. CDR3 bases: TGTGCCAGCAGCAGAGGGGGCTACGAGCAGTACTTC.

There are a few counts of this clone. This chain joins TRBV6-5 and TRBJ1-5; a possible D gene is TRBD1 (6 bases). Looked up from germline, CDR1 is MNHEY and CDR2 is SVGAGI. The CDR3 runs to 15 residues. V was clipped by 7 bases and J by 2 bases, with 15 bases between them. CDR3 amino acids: CASNLRGGGNQPQHF. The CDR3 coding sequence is TGTGCCAGCAATTTACGAGGGGGGGGCAATCAGCCCCAGCATTTT.

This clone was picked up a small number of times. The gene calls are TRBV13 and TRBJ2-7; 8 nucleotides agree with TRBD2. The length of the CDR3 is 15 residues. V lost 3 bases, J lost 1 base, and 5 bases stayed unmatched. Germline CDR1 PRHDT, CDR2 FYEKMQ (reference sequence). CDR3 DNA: TGTGCCAGCAGCTTCGGACTAGCCAGGTCCTACGAGCAGTACTTC. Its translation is CASSFGLARSYEQYF.

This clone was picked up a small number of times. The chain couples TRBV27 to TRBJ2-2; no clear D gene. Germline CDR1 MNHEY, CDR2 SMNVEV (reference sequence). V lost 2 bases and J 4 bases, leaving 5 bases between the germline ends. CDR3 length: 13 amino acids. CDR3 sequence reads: CASSLRGTGELFF. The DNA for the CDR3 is TGTGCCAGCAGTTTAAGAGGCACCGGGGAGCTGTTTTTT.

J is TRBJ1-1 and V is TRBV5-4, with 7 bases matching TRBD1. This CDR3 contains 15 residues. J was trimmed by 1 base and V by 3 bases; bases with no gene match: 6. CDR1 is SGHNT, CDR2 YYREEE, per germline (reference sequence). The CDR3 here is CASSWPGQRNTEAFF. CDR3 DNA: TGTGCCAGCAGCTGGCCGGGACAGAGGAACACTGAAGCTTTCTTT.

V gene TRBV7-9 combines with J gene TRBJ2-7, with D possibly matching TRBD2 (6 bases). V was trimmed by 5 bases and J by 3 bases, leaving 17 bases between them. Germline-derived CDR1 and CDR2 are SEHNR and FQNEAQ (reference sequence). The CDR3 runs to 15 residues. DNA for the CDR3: TGTGCCAGCAGCCTGAGGGGCGGGGATAACTACGAGCAGTACTTC. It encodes CASSLRGGDNYEQYF.

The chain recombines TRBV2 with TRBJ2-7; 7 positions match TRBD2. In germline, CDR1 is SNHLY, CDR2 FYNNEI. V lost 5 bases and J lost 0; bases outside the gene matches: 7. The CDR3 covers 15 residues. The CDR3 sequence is CASSPPGLPSYEQYF. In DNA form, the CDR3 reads TGTGCCAGCAGTCCCCCGGGACTACCCTCCTACGAGCAGTACTTC.

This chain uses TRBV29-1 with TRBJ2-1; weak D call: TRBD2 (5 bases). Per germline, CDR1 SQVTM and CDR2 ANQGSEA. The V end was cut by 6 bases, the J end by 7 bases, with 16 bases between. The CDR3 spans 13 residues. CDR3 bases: TGCAGCGTCCATCTCGGGGTTAGGAATGAGCAGTTCTTC. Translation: CSVHLGVRNEQFF.

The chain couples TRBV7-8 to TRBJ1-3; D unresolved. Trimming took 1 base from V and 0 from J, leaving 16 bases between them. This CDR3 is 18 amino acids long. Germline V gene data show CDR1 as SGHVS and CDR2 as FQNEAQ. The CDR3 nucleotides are TGTGCCAGCAGCTTAGTTCCTCTCTGGCGGGACTCTGGAAACACCATATATTTT. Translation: CASSLVPLWRDSGNTIYF.

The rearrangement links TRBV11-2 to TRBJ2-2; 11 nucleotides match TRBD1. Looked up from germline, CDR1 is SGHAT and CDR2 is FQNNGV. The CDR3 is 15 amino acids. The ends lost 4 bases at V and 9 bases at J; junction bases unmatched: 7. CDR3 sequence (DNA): TGTGCCAGCAGCTGGCCGGGACAGGGGGTCCGGGAGCTGTTTTTT. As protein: CASSWPGQGVRELFF.

For the CDR3, the DNA is TGTGCCAGCAGCCAAGGGACTAGCACCTACAATGAGCAGTTCTTC. Its translation: CASSQGTSTYNEQFF. The rearrangement links TRBV4-2 to TRBJ2-1, with 8 bases lining up with TRBD2. The CDR3 loop spans 15 amino acids. The V segment lost 1 base and the J segment 2 bases; nucleotides outside the gene matches: 1. The germline V gene has CDR1 LGHNA and CDR2 YNFKEQ.

The CDR3 spells CSARGPGELFF. DNA for the CDR3: TGCAGTGCTAGAGGGCCCGGGGAGCTGTTTTTT. The V call is TRBV20-1, the J call TRBJ2-2; the D is unclear. This CDR3 has 11 amino acids. V dropped 1 base and J dropped 6 bases, with 3 bases sitting between them. CDR1 is DFQATT, CDR2 SNEGSKA, per germline (reference sequence).

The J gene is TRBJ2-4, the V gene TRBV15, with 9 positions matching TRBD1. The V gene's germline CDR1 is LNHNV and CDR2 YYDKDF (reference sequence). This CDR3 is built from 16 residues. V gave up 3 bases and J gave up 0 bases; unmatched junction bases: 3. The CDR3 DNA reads TGTGCCACCAGCAGTGACAGGGGGATAGCCAAAAACATTCAGTACTTC. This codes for CATSSDRGIAKNIQYF.

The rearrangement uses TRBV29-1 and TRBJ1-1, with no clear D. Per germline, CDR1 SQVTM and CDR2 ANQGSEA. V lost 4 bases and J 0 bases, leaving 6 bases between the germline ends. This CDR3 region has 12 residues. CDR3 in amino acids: CSVGLLNTEAFF. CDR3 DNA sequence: TGCAGCGTTGGGCTCCTGAACACTGAAGCTTTCTTT.

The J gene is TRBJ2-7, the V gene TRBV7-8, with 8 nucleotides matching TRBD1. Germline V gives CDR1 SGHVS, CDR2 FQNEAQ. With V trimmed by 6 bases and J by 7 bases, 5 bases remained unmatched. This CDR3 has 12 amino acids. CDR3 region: CASSLQGDEQYF. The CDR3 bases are TGTGCCAGCAGTCTACAGGGGGATGAGCAGTACTTC.